These 32 T cell receptor beta chains were all obtained from the same sample, sequenced in a study of blood T cell repertoires in COVID-19 (dated by TCRdb to 2018 to 2021). Libraries were built with the immunoSEQ multiplex PCR assay. TCRdb re-hosts the immuneACCESS table, in-frame sequences only. Its copies lack some clones; in the studies checked, an unresolved V gene accounts for under half of them, and the cause for the rest is not known. The sample table shows about 90,000 clones, and around 86% are seen once. Under 3.5% of the sample comes from the top ten. The sequenced sample consisted of peripheral blood. The receptors shown here come from a woman in her seventies with acute or convalescent COVID-19.

This clone was seen a few times. V usage is TRBV3-1 (or the pseudogene TRBV3-2) and J usage is TRBJ1-1; the match to TRBD1 covers 7 bases. CDR1 and CDR2 (germline): LGHDT, YNNKEL (reference sequence). The CDR3 totals 16 residues. J gave up 1 base and V 4 bases, and 9 bases lay outside the gene matches. The CDR3 loop is CASSLRSGTANTEAFF. Here the CDR3 DNA reads TGTGCCAGCAGCCTCCGTTCCGGGACAGCGAACACTGAAGCTTTCTTT.

This rearrangement joins TRBV19 to TRBJ1-1, with 7 bases that match TRBD1. CDR3 length: 15 amino acids. Germline trimming cut 5 bases from V and 4 bases from J; bases unmatched to any gene: 10. Germline V gene sequence: CDR1 LNHDA, CDR2 SQIVND (reference sequence). CDR3 DNA sequence: TGTGCCAGTAGTCCCCCGACAGGGCCTGGCACTGAAGCTTTCTTT. This translates into CASSPPTGPGTEAFF.

This clone was seen just once. The rearrangement uses TRBV6-1 and TRBJ1-4; 7 bases align to TRBD1. Germline V gene sequence: CDR1 MNHNS, CDR2 SASEGT. The V and J ends lost 2 bases and 5 bases, in that order; junction bases with no gene match: 5. This CDR3 has 15 amino acids. The CDR3 reads CASSEQGGRNEKLFF. In DNA form, the CDR3 reads TGTGCCAGCAGTGAACAGGGGGGACGGAATGAAAAACTGTTTTTT.

The rearrangement links TRBV19 to TRBJ2-5, with TRBD1 matching 7 bases. The trim removed 6 bases at V and 1 base at J, leaving 8 bases unmatched. The CDR3 is made up of 15 amino acids. From germline, CDR1 is LNHDA and CDR2 SQIVND (reference sequence). The CDR3 region is CASRPARTGQETQYF. The CDR3 nucleotides are TGTGCCAGTAGGCCCGCTCGGACAGGCCAAGAGACCCAGTACTTC.

The V and J genes are TRBV5-8 and TRBJ2-5, with D possibly TRBD1 on 7 matching bases. The CDR3 extends over 16 amino acids. V lost 4 bases and J lost 1, with 17 bases in between. Germline CDR1 SGHTS, CDR2 YDEGEE. The CDR3 loop reads CASSGRTGQSQETQYF. CDR3 nucleotide sequence: TGTGCCAGCAGCGGGAGGACGGGACAGAGCCAAGAGACCCAGTACTTC. Together with reference TRBV5-8 and TRBJ2-5, the CDR3 gives the full variable domain: EAGVTQSPTHLIKTRGQQATLRCSPISGHTSVYWYQQALGLGLQFLLWYDEGEERNRGNFPPRFSGRQFPNYSSELNVNALELEDSALYLCASSGRTGQSQETQYFGPGTRLLVL.

V usage is TRBV3-1 (or the pseudogene TRBV3-2) and J usage is TRBJ1-1, with 10 bases identical to TRBD1. Germline lookup yields CDR1 LGHDT and CDR2 YNNKEL (reference sequence). Trimming took 5 bases from V and 6 from J; bases not matched to a gene: 6. This CDR3 has 14 amino acids. DNA for the CDR3: TGTGCCAGCAGCAACATGGGGACAGGGGCTGAAGCTTTCTTT. Its protein is CASSNMGTGAEAFF.

The V gene is TRBV6-5, the J gene TRBJ2-2; D may be TRBD2 (6 bases). This CDR3 is built from 14 residues. Germline lookup yields CDR1 MNHEY and CDR2 SVGAGI. V lost 6 bases and J lost 2, with 10 bases in between. DNA for the CDR3: TGTGCCAGCAGCCCGGGACTCAACACCGGGGAGCTGTTTTTT. It specifies CASSPGLNTGELFF.

This clone was observed a handful of times. This rearrangement joins TRBV19 to TRBJ1-3; 9 positions match TRBD1. This CDR3 has 15 residues. V lost 3 bases, J lost 1 base, and 1 base stayed unmatched. Germline loops: CDR1 LNHDA, CDR2 SQIVND (reference sequence). The CDR3 sequence: CASSIDRGSGNTIYF. CDR3 sequence (DNA): TGTGCCAGTAGTATCGACAGGGGGTCTGGAAACACCATATATTTT.

CDR3 in amino acids: CASSPVGAYSNQPQHF. The CDR3 nucleotides read TGTGCCAGCAGTCCCGTCGGTGCTTATAGCAATCAGCCCCAGCATTTT. The chain combines TRBV28 with TRBJ1-5, with no clear D. CDR1 is MDHEN and CDR2 is SYDVKM in the germline V gene. This CDR3 spans 16 amino acids. Trimming took 5 bases from V and 0 from J, leaving 14 bases between them.

This chain connects TRBV30 to TRBJ1-3, with D tentatively TRBD1 (5 bases). Germline CDR1 GTSNPN, CDR2 SVGIG (reference sequence). Trimming left V 8 bases short and J 2 bases short, with 10 bases between. The length of the CDR3 is 12 residues. As DNA, the CDR3 is TGTGCCCGGGGGGAGGCTGGAAACACCATATATTTT. Its translation is CARGEAGNTIYF.

This clone was counted a few times. V usage is TRBV6-5 and J usage is TRBJ1-4, with D unclear. V was shortened by 0 bases and J by 4 bases, with 6 bases between the two germline ends. The CDR3 extends over 14 amino acids. Looked up from germline, CDR1 is MNHEY and CDR2 is SVGAGI. CDR3 region: CASSYSGFNEKLFF. CDR3 coding DNA: TGTGCCAGCAGTTACTCGGGCTTTAATGAAAAACTGTTTTTT.

The V call is TRBV18, the J call TRBJ1-2; D possibly corresponds to TRBD1 (5 bases). V was trimmed by 2 bases and J by 0 bases, leaving 10 bases between them. Germline CDR1 is KGHSH and CDR2 is LQKENI. CDR3 length: 15 residues. The CDR3 DNA sequence: TGTGCCAGCTCACCAGGGGCCGCCGCTAACTATGGCTACACCTTC. This encodes CASSPGAAANYGYTF.

Turning to this clone: The sample holds other DNA sequences that translate to the same CDR3. The chain joins TRBV5-6 to TRBJ1-5; 9 bases are a match to TRBD1. Losses at the gene ends were 5 bases for V and 5 bases for J; bases not matched to a gene: 2. The CDR3 loop spans 13 amino acids. CDR1 is SGHDT and CDR2 is YYEEEE in the germline V gene. The CDR3 here is CASSRDRDQPQHF. The CDR3 nucleotides read TGTGCCAGCAGTAGGGACAGGGATCAGCCCCAGCATTTT.

There are a few counts of this clone. V and J are TRBV30 and TRBJ2-4; D possibly corresponds to TRBD2 (7 bases). The V gene's germline CDR1 is GTSNPN and CDR2 SVGIG (reference sequence). The V gene lost 0 bases and the J gene lost 6 bases, with 12 bases spanning the gap. This CDR3 is 14 amino acids long. CDR3 DNA sequence: TGTGCCTGGAGTGTAACGGGGGGCTCAAACATTCAGTACTTC. Translated: CAWSVTGGSNIQYF.

As regards this clone: The conserved phenylalanine or tryptophan is not found at the CDR3 terminus, so this likely reflects a read error. It is unclear where the CDR3 begins or ends on the DNA, so no DNA is shown, and the CDR3 is as TCRdb lists it. The chain joins TRBV2 to TRBJ2-4; TRBD2, as called in the table, went unchecked against the DNA. Germline V gives CDR1 SNHLY, CDR2 FYNNEI. The CDR3 spans 14 residues, counting both ends. This CDR3 is CASSEGTSGRISMV.

The rearrangement uses TRBV19 and TRBJ1-5, with no clear D. This CDR3 contains 13 residues. The V gene's germline CDR1 is LNHDA and CDR2 SQIVND (reference sequence). V lost 1 base and J lost 4, with 5 bases in between. The CDR3 DNA is TGTGCCAGTAGTATAGCCGGGAATCAGCCCCAGCATTTT. This codes for CASSIAGNQPQHF. The whole variable domain, remainder taken from reference TRBV19 and TRBJ1-5, is DGGITQSPKYLFRKEGQNVTLSCEQNLNHDAMYWYRQDPGQGLRLIYYSQIVNDFQKGDIAEGYSVSREKKESFPLTVTSAQKNPTAFYLCASSIAGNQPQHFGDGTRLSIL.

V and J are TRBV19 and TRBJ2-7, with 10 positions matching TRBD2. CDR3 size: 13 residues. Per germline, CDR1 LNHDA and CDR2 SQIVND (reference sequence). The junction had 6 bases not matched to a gene; V was cut back by 8 bases and J by 5 bases. The CDR3 loop reads CASRQTSGNEQYF. In DNA form, the CDR3 reads TGTGCCAGTCGCCAAACTAGCGGGAACGAGCAGTACTTC. Full variable domain (outside the CDR3, taken from reference TRBV19 and TRBJ2-7): DGGITQSPKYLFRKEGQNVTLSCEQNLNHDAMYWYRQDPGQGLRLIYYSQIVNDFQKGDIAEGYSVSREKKESFPLTVTSAQKNPTAFYLCASRQTSGNEQYFGPGTRLTVT.

CDR3 loop: CASSFSGGGSYGYTF. The DNA for the CDR3 is TGTGCCAGCAGTTTCTCGGGGGGGGGTAGCTATGGCTACACCTTC. The rearrangement uses TRBV28 and TRBJ1-2; D may be TRBD1 (5 bases). Per germline, CDR1 MDHEN and CDR2 SYDVKM. V was pared by 3 bases and J by 4 bases, with 15 bases between. CDR3 length: 15 amino acids.

The V gene is TRBV14, the J gene TRBJ1-5, with TRBD1 identical over 7 bases. Germline CDR1 reads SGHDN; CDR2 reads FVKESK. The CDR3 has 13 amino acids. V lost 2 bases to trimming and J lost 7 bases; unmatched junction nucleotides: 2. This chain's CDR3 is CASSQQGVQPQHF. DNA for the CDR3: TGTGCCAGCAGCCAACAGGGGGTACAGCCCCAGCATTTT.

The V gene is TRBV19, the J gene TRBJ1-1, with 11 bases fitting TRBD1. Unmatched junction bases numbered 11, after V lost 7 bases and J lost 1 base. The CDR3 is made up of 17 amino acids. The germline V gene has CDR1 LNHDA and CDR2 SQIVND (reference sequence). The DNA for the CDR3 is TGTGCCAGTAACTCATACGGGACAGGGGGAGGGAACACTGAAGCTTTCTTT. This gives the protein CASNSYGTGGGNTEAFF.

This chain uses TRBV5-1 with TRBJ1-2, with TRBD1 as a possible D gene (5 bases). The CDR3 is made up of 15 amino acids. CDR1 is SGHRS, CDR2 YFSETQ, per germline. Deletions cut 4 bases from V and 0 bases from J, with 13 bases between. The CDR3 coding sequence is TGCGCCAGCAGCGCCGGGACTGTAGCTAACTATGGCTACACCTTC. Its protein product is CASSAGTVANYGYTF.

The chain joins TRBV6-5 to TRBJ2-7; 8 bases line up with TRBD1. From germline, CDR1 is MNHEY and CDR2 SVGAGI. The CDR3 totals 15 residues. The V segment lost 6 bases and the J segment 0 bases; nucleotides outside the gene matches: 7. The CDR3 region has the DNA TGTGCCAGCAGAACAGACAGGGGAAGCTCCTACGAGCAGTACGTC. It specifies CASRTDRGSSYEQYV.

The chain is built from TRBV2 and TRBJ1-3, with a weak D call TRBD1 (6 bases). With 6 bases removed from V and 0 bases from J, the gap between germline ends came to 9 bases. Germline CDR1 reads SNHLY; CDR2 reads FYNNEI. CDR3 size: 14 residues. Here the CDR3 reads CASRQGISGNTIYF. The CDR3 DNA is TGTGCCAGCAGACAGGGTATCTCTGGAAACACCATATATTTT.

This chain connects TRBV19 to TRBJ2-7, with 7 bases lining up with TRBD2. Germline values: CDR1 LNHDA, CDR2 SQIVND (reference sequence). V was clipped by 5 bases and J by 0 bases; unmatched bases: 10. This CDR3 region has 16 residues. The CDR3 spells CASSPSASGPSYEQYF. CDR3 nucleotides: TGTGCCAGTAGTCCCAGTGCTAGCGGACCCTCCTACGAGCAGTACTTC.

This chain links TRBV5-1 with TRBJ2-1; 12 bases fit TRBD2. Unmatched junction bases numbered 4, after V lost 4 bases and J lost 5 bases. This CDR3 is 15 amino acids long. Germline CDR1 reads SGHRS; CDR2 reads YFSETQ. This CDR3 is CASSVTSGGNNEQFF. In DNA, the CDR3 is TGCGCCAGCAGCGTGACTAGCGGGGGTAACAATGAGCAGTTCTTC. The full variable domain, rest sourced from reference TRBV5-1 and TRBJ2-1, is KAGVTQTPRYLIKTRGQQVTLSCSPISGHRSVSWYQQTPGQGLQFLFEYFSETQRNKGNFPGRFSGRQFSNSRSEMNVSTLELGDSALYLCASSVTSGGNNEQFFGPGTRLTVL.

The chain combines TRBV7-9 with TRBJ1-1; no reliable D call. The V end lost 4 bases, the J end lost 6 bases, and 27 bases lay between the germline ends. Per germline, CDR1 SEHNR and CDR2 FQNEAQ (reference sequence). The CDR3 is made up of 18 amino acids. The CDR3 region is CASSSPGFYAAGTPEAFF. The CDR3 region has the DNA TGTGCCAGCAGCTCACCAGGTTTCTATGCCGCCGGAACGCCTGAAGCTTTCTTT.

This sequence joins TRBV5-1 and TRBJ2-7; 8 bases are shared with TRBD1. The length of the CDR3 is 14 residues. V trimming: 4 bases; J trimming: 3 bases; junction bases outside the gene matches: 6. Germline CDR1 is SGHRS and CDR2 is YFSETQ. The CDR3 spells CASSLKTGDYEQYF. DNA of the CDR3: TGCGCCAGCAGCCTAAAGACAGGGGACTACGAGCAGTACTTC.

As DNA, the CDR3 is TGTGCCAGCAGTGAATCACAGGGGAATTCACCCCTCCACTTT. Protein: CASSESQGNSPLHF. V usage is TRBV6-1 and J usage is TRBJ1-6; 7 bases are shared with TRBD1. The CDR3 is 14 residues long. V lost 2 bases, J lost 7 bases, and 2 bases stayed unmatched. Looked up from germline, CDR1 is MNHNS and CDR2 is SASEGT.

The chain carries TRBV6-1 and TRBJ1-1; 7 bases are a match to TRBD1. Germline V gene lookup returns CDR1 MNHNS and CDR2 SASEGT. This CDR3 contains 17 residues. V trimming: 1 base; J trimming: 5 bases; junction bases outside the gene matches: 13. DNA for the CDR3: TGTGCCAGCAGTGAAGGGCAGGGCACAGGGGTGTGGACTGAAGCTTTCTTT. Amino acids: CASSEGQGTGVWTEAFF.

This clone was seen a single time. J is TRBJ1-3 and V is TRBV7-9; D call uncertain. CDR1 SEHNR and CDR2 FQNEAQ come from the germline V gene (reference sequence). Deletions cut 1 base from V and 2 bases from J, with 9 bases between. This CDR3 comprises 15 residues. CDR3 loop: CASSLVTGTGNTIYF. The CDR3 nucleotides read TGTGCCAGCAGCTTAGTGACGGGGACTGGAAACACCATATATTTT.

The CDR3 bases are TGTGCCAGCAGCTTTACGCGGGGGTCCAATGAGCAGTTCTTC. Its protein product is CASSFTRGSNEQFF. The V call is TRBV5-5, the J call TRBJ2-1; the match to TRBD2 covers 7 bases. Germline V gene sequence: CDR1 SGHKS, CDR2 YYEKEE (reference sequence). The ends lost 2 bases at V and 6 bases at J; junction bases unmatched: 5. The CDR3 covers 14 residues.

This rearrangement joins TRBV3-1 (or the pseudogene TRBV3-2) to TRBJ1-5; D is perhaps TRBD1 (6 bases). The CDR3 sequence is 16 residues long. Germline CDR1 and CDR2: LGHDT and YNNKEL (reference sequence). Trimming left V 3 bases short and J 6 bases short, with 18 bases between. CDR3 coding DNA: TGTGCCAGCAGCCAGGCGGCAGGGGTCGGTAGTCAGCCCCAGCATTTT. The encoded protein is CASSQAAGVGSQPQHF.